The next 30 T cell receptor beta chains were all read from a single sample in a study of blood T cell repertoires in COVID-19. Assay used: immunoSEQ multiplex PCR; TCRdb lists only in-frame clones, some missing. The sample includes 300,000 to 400,000 clones, roughly nine tenths seen only once; the top ten take 0.95% to 1.1%. Material for sequencing was PBMCs or T cells enriched from blood (not recorded which). The receptors derive from a man aged 18 to 29 who had recovered from COVID-19.

CDR3 sequence: CASSPTRRGSYNEQFF. The CDR3 DNA follows: TGTGCCAGCAGTCCGACCCGCAGGGGGTCCTACAATGAGCAGTTCTTC. This rearrangement joins TRBV6-6 to TRBJ2-1; 7 positions match TRBD1. V was pared by 5 bases and J by 1 base, with 8 bases of the junction left unmatched. The CDR3 runs to 16 residues. Germline CDR1 is MNHNY and CDR2 is SVGAGI (reference sequence).

The chain joins TRBV7-6 to TRBJ2-7; 12 positions agree with TRBD1. Trimming removed 6 bases from V and 5 bases from J; junction bases left unmatched: 14. CDR3 size: 17 residues. CDR1 SGHVS and CDR2 FNYEAQ come from the germline V gene. CDR3 in amino acids: CASRARGQGALLDEQYF. CDR3 sequence (DNA): TGTGCCAGCAGGGCGCGGGGACAGGGGGCCCTCTTGGACGAGCAGTACTTC.

This chain links TRBV10-3 with TRBJ2-6, with 8 nucleotides matching TRBD1. Looked up from germline, CDR1 is ENHRY and CDR2 is SYGVKD. Trimming at V came to 4 bases and at J to 0 bases, leaving 5 bases not matched to a gene. The CDR3 is made up of 17 amino acids. The CDR3 DNA reads TGTGCCATCAGTGGAGGGACAGGCTACTCTGGGGCCAACGTCCTGACTTTC. Amino acid sequence: CAISGGTGYSGANVLTF.

V is TRBV4-1 and J is TRBJ2-1, with TRBD2 matching over 9 bases. From germline, CDR1 is MGHRA and CDR2 YSYEKL. CDR3 length: 20 residues. V lost 1 base and J lost 2; bases outside the gene matches: 15. The CDR3 loop reads CASSQAWLGGGASPYNEQFF. As DNA, the CDR3 is TGCGCCAGCAGCCAAGCGTGGCTTGGCGGGGGGGCCTCACCCTACAATGAGCAGTTCTTC.

The chain employs TRBV5-1 and TRBJ2-7, with TRBD1 matching over 8 bases. Germline assignment: CDR1 SGHRS and CDR2 YFSETQ. Trimming removed 2 bases from V and 11 bases from J; junction bases left unmatched: 6. The CDR3 spans 12 residues. The CDR3 bases are TGCGCCAGCAGCTTAGACAGGGGAGCGGAGTACTTC. The encoded protein is CASSLDRGAEYF.

V gene TRBV5-4 combines with J gene TRBJ2-1; TRBD2 might be the D (5 bases). CDR3 size: 17 residues. Germline lookup yields CDR1 SGHNT and CDR2 YYREEE (reference sequence). V lost 4 bases and J 0 bases, leaving 17 bases between the germline ends. The CDR3 bases are TGTGCCAGCAGCGGTGCCGCGAGGGCCCACTCCTACAATGAGCAGTTCTTC. Translation gives CASSGAARAHSYNEQFF.

This rearrangement joins TRBV3-1 (or the pseudogene TRBV3-2) to TRBJ1-2; 7 bases line up with TRBD1. The length of the CDR3 is 12 residues. The germline gives CDR1 LGHDT, CDR2 YNNKEL (reference sequence). V trimming: 3 bases; J trimming: 8 bases; junction bases outside the gene matches: 3. The CDR3 sequence is CASSQGTEGYTF. The CDR3 DNA sequence: TGTGCCAGCAGCCAGGGGACAGAAGGCTACACCTTC.

This chain links TRBV5-4 with TRBJ1-2; D remains ambiguous. Per the germline V gene, CDR1 is SGHNT and CDR2 is YYREEE (reference sequence). The CDR3 consists of 15 residues. V was cut by 0 bases and J by 5 bases, with 14 bases left in between. The CDR3 here is CASSLAGGLYYGYTF. CDR3 nucleotides: TGTGCCAGCAGCTTGGCCGGTGGACTGTATTATGGCTACACCTTC.

The chain uses TRBV27 and TRBJ1-3; 7 bases match TRBD1. The CDR3 is made up of 16 amino acids. V lost 6 bases and J lost 0; bases outside the gene matches: 8. Germline CDR1 is MNHEY and CDR2 is SMNVEV (reference sequence). The CDR3 loop reads CASSPWDSLSGNTIYF. The DNA of the CDR3 is TGTGCCAGCAGCCCCTGGGACAGCCTCTCTGGAAACACCATATATTTT.

This chain uses TRBV28 with TRBJ1-2; D unclear. The CDR3 totals 12 residues. Trimming took 6 bases from V and 0 from J, leaving 5 bases between them. Germline assignment: CDR1 MDHEN and CDR2 SYDVKM. The DNA of the CDR3 is TGTGCCAGCAGCCGTACTAACTATGGCTACACCTTC. Translation: CASSRTNYGYTF.

V usage is TRBV9 and J usage is TRBJ1-2, with 10 bases identical to TRBD1. The trim removed 4 bases at V and 5 bases at J, leaving 8 bases unmatched. CDR1 SGDLS and CDR2 YYNGEE come from the germline V gene. This CDR3 spans 15 amino acids. This CDR3 reads CASSRTTGGSYGYTF. CDR3 nucleotide sequence: TGTGCCAGCAGCCGTACGACAGGGGGCTCGTATGGCTACACCTTC.

The V and J genes are TRBV27 and TRBJ2-1; 13 bases map to TRBD2. J gave up 4 bases and V 6 bases, and 3 bases lay outside the gene matches. Germline loops: CDR1 MNHEY, CDR2 SMNVEV (reference sequence). The CDR3 runs to 15 residues. DNA for the CDR3: TGTGCCAGCAGCGGACTAGCGGGGGCATACAATGAGCAGTTCTTC. Translating gives CASSGLAGAYNEQFF.

The chain carries TRBV28 and TRBJ1-1, with D possibly TRBD1 on 5 matching bases. From germline, CDR1 is MDHEN and CDR2 SYDVKM. Trimming took off 6 bases at V and 2 bases at J, with 19 bases between the two ends. The CDR3 has 16 residues. Here the CDR3 reads CASSPASQGTNTEAFF. The CDR3 DNA reads TGTGCCAGCAGCCCCGCATCCCAGGGAACAAACACTGAAGCTTTCTTT.

The V and J genes are TRBV7-9 and TRBJ1-1; D unclear. V lost 3 bases, J lost 4 bases, and 12 bases lay in between. This CDR3 region has 14 residues. Germline V gives CDR1 SEHNR, CDR2 FQNEAQ (reference sequence). CDR3 in DNA: TGTGCCAGCAGCTTCCAGGACGGGAGCACTGAAGCTTTCTTT. Translating gives CASSFQDGSTEAFF.

The chain uses TRBV6-5 and TRBJ2-1; 8 bases align to TRBD2. Losses at the gene ends were 6 bases for V and 6 bases for J; bases not matched to a gene: 10. CDR3 size: 15 residues. Germline values: CDR1 MNHEY, CDR2 SVGAGI. The CDR3 DNA follows: TGTGCCAGCAGCAGCACTAGCGGAGTGGGCAATGAGCAGTTCTTC. This translates into CASSSTSGVGNEQFF.

The V gene is TRBV19, the J gene TRBJ1-4; unclear D gene. The germline gives CDR1 LNHDA, CDR2 SQIVND (reference sequence). V lost 7 bases and J lost 5, with 11 bases in between. This CDR3 spans 13 amino acids. CDR3 coding DNA: TGTGCCAGTAAAGGGAGCGGGAATGAAAAACTGTTTTTT. This translates into CASKGSGNEKLFF.

The V and J genes are TRBV5-6 and TRBJ1-6; a weak D match, TRBD1 (5 bases). Deletions cut 5 bases from V and 10 bases from J, with 19 bases between. The germline V gene encodes CDR1 SGHDT and CDR2 YYEEEE. This CDR3 has 15 amino acids. CDR3 residues: CASSRGVREGSPLHF. DNA for the CDR3: TGTGCCAGCAGTCGCGGGGTCAGGGAAGGCTCACCCCTCCACTTT.

The rearrangement links TRBV6-1 to TRBJ1-1; a possible D gene is TRBD1 (6 bases). Germline V lookup: CDR1 MNHNS, CDR2 SASEGT. V lost 0 bases, J lost 6 bases, and 14 bases lay in between. The CDR3 extends over 15 amino acids. The CDR3 nucleotides are TGTGCCAGCAGTGAAGCGCAGGGGACGGACCCTGAAGCTTTCTTT. The encoded protein is CASSEAQGTDPEAFF.

The chain joins TRBV7-2 to TRBJ2-7; D remains unclear. Trimming shortened V by 3 bases and J by 1 base, and 16 bases separated the two germline ends. The CDR3 contains 16 residues. Germline V lookup: CDR1 SGHTA, CDR2 FQGNSA. CDR3 coding DNA: TGTGCCAGCAGCTTCACCCCCTATCAAGAATCCTACGAGCAGTACTTC. Protein sequence: CASSFTPYQESYEQYF.

The rearrangement links TRBV28 to TRBJ1-5; weak D call: TRBD1 (6 bases). The CDR3 covers 16 residues. In germline, CDR1 is MDHEN, CDR2 SYDVKM. V was pared by 6 bases and J by 3 bases, with 18 bases between. CDR3: CASSHPAGDINQPQHF. In DNA form, the CDR3 reads TGTGCCAGCAGCCACCCCGCAGGGGACATCAATCAGCCCCAGCATTTT. The entire variable domain, with the rest obtained from reference TRBV28 and TRBJ1-5, is as follows: DVKVTQSSRYLVKRTGEKVFLECVQDMDHENMFWYRQDPGLGLRLIYFSYDVKMKEKGDIPEGYSVSREKKERFSLILESASTNQTSMYLCASSHPAGDINQPQHFGDGTRLSIL.

The V and J genes are TRBV3-1 (or the pseudogene TRBV3-2) and TRBJ1-1, with 7 bases fitting TRBD1. In germline, CDR1 is LGHDT, CDR2 YNNKEL (reference sequence). The CDR3 is 15 residues long. Losses at the gene ends were 1 base for V and 5 bases for J; bases not matched to a gene: 7. CDR3 loop: CASSQGQGSLTEAFF. Written as DNA, the CDR3 is TGTGCCAGCAGCCAAGGACAGGGTTCTCTTACTGAAGCTTTCTTT.

The V gene is TRBV28, the J gene TRBJ1-1; 7 bases line up with TRBD1. The germline V gene has CDR1 MDHEN and CDR2 SYDVKM. This CDR3 comprises 14 residues. With 7 bases clipped from V and 13 bases from J, the junction kept 18 bases outside the gene matches. The CDR3 sequence: CASMAGQMSGQGFF. In nucleotides, the CDR3 is TGTGCCAGCATGGCGGGACAGATGTCCGGCCAGGGTTTCTTT.

This chain connects TRBV30 to TRBJ1-4; 8 positions match TRBD1. V lost 0 bases and J lost 8; bases outside the gene matches: 5. CDR1 GTSNPN and CDR2 SVGIG come from the germline V gene (reference sequence). The CDR3 runs 14 residues. The CDR3 DNA sequence: TGTGCCTGGAGTGTAGTGGACAGGGACGAAAAACTGTTTTTT. This encodes CAWSVVDRDEKLFF.

This chain connects TRBV5-4 to TRBJ1-1; D unresolved. Germline values: CDR1 SGHNT, CDR2 YYREEE (reference sequence). The V and J ends lost 2 bases and 2 bases respectively, with 10 bases between them. This CDR3 is 14 amino acids long. Here the CDR3 reads CASSFREPNTEAFF. In nucleotides, the CDR3 is TGTGCCAGCAGCTTCCGGGAACCCAACACTGAAGCTTTCTTT.

The chain uses TRBV5-1 and TRBJ1-1; D remains ambiguous. Trimming took off 0 bases at V and 5 bases at J, with 11 bases between the two ends. The CDR3 contains 14 residues. Germline CDR1 is SGHRS and CDR2 is YFSETQ. CDR3 amino acids: CASSLDPGRTEAFF. In DNA, the CDR3 is TGCGCCAGCAGCTTGGATCCGGGTCGGACTGAAGCTTTCTTT.

As DNA, the CDR3 is TGCGCCAGCAGCCCATTAGCTCGGGGGGGCAATAATTCACCCCTCCACTTT. Protein sequence: CASSPLARGGNNSPLHF. V is TRBV4-1 and J is TRBJ1-6, with a possible D match to TRBD1 (6 bases). Deletions cut 4 bases from V and 5 bases from J, with 18 bases between. The germline V gene has CDR1 MGHRA and CDR2 YSYEKL. This CDR3 is built from 17 residues.

The genes are TRBV6-5 and TRBJ2-1, with TRBD2 matching over 14 bases. The CDR3 is made up of 14 amino acids. Looked up from germline, CDR1 is MNHEY and CDR2 is SVGAGI. J lost 9 bases, V lost 6 bases, and 4 bases had no gene match. Written as DNA, the CDR3 is TGTGCCAGCAGCGGGACTAGCGGGAGTCTTGAGCAGTTCTTC. As protein: CASSGTSGSLEQFF.

This clone was detected a few times. This rearrangement joins TRBV7-9 to TRBJ2-7; possible D gene TRBD2, 6 bases. The V end lost 0 bases, the J end lost 6 bases, and 9 bases lay between the germline ends. The CDR3 length is 13 residues. Germline-derived CDR1 and CDR2 are SEHNR and FQNEAQ (reference sequence). The CDR3 reads CASSLARLGEQYF. CDR3 nucleotides: TGTGCCAGCAGCTTAGCGCGACTAGGCGAGCAGTACTTC. The full variable domain, its missing parts supplied by reference TRBV7-9 and TRBJ2-7, is DTGVSQNPRHKITKRGQNVTFRCDPISEHNRLYWYRQTLGQGPEFLTYFQNEAQLEKSRLLSDRFSAERPKGSFSTLEIQRTEQGDSAMYLCASSLARLGEQYFGPGTRLTVT.

This chain links TRBV6-1 with TRBJ1-5; D not resolved. The V end was cut by 1 base, the J end by 7 bases, with 8 bases between. Germline V gives CDR1 MNHNS, CDR2 SASEGT. The length of the CDR3 is 13 residues. The chain's CDR3 is CASSEVGRQPQHF. CDR3 DNA sequence: TGTGCCAGCAGTGAAGTGGGCAGACAGCCCCAGCATTTT.

Here the CDR3 reads CASSLAGARDEQYF. The CDR3 DNA reads TGTGCCAGCAGCTTAGCGGGGGCGAGGGACGAGCAGTACTTC. The chain has TRBV7-9 and TRBJ2-7; perhaps TRBD1 as D (6 bases). This CDR3 has 14 amino acids. The germline CDR1 and CDR2 sequences are SEHNR and FQNEAQ (reference sequence). V dropped 0 bases and J dropped 5 bases, with 11 bases sitting between them.